Described below is a single T cell receptor (beta chain) sequence and its context. Trimming cost V 3 bases and J 8 bases, with 17 bases left between them. The CDR3 loop spans 14 amino acids. The V gene's germline CDR1 is SGDLS and CDR2 YYNGEE. The data originate from a study of cytomegalovirus exposure and HLA in healthy donors. Use of 60 Vbeta and 13 Jbeta primers characterized the PCR. Repertoires were generated with immunoSEQ multiplex PCR, while TCRdb's copy carries only in-frame clones and drops some. Of 100,000 to 150,000 clones listed, approximately 80% are singletons. J is TRBJ1-2 and V is TRBV9, with D maybe TRBD1 (6 bases). This sequence originates from a woman between 35 and 50 years old in good health and CMV-seropositive. Source material: PBMCs. CDR3 DNA sequence: TGTGCCAGCAGCGCGCCCCGGGGGGCGGAGGGCTACACCTTC. It specifies CASSAPRGAEGYTF.